The clone carrying this T cell receptor beta chain was seen repeatedly, ten times or more. TCRdb independently ran MiXCR on the RT-PCR reads; one entry per CDR3 protein. The table shows about 680,000 distinct CDR3 sequences, with 13% to 15% occurring only once. V lost 5 bases, J lost 1 base, and 8 bases lay in between. This CDR3 has 12 amino acids. Germline V gives CDR1 SQVTM, CDR2 ANQGSEA. The receptor was isolated from a female donor in good health, serving as a healthy control. Sequences were obtained from memory CD4+ T cells from blood. The chain carries TRBV29-1 and TRBJ2-5, with D possibly TRBD1 on 5 matching bases. CDR3 DNA: TGCAGCGTTCTACAGGCCCAAGAGACCCAGTACTTC. Protein: CSVLQAQETQYF.